This record covers a single TCR beta chain. The antigen it recognizes is unknown. Base quality data are lacking; no much larger clone is found one base away. This sample was taken from a study of T cell responses to AZD1222 COVID-19 vaccine (dated by TCRdb to about 2021). Describing the broader study: TCR sequencing was performed for roughly 240 trial participants, of whom about 200 were given two doses of AZD1222 and some 25 were given two doses of MenACWY control vaccine. Trial participants were enrolled by age into 18-55, 56-69 and 70-plus year subgroups, with around 150, 28 and 57 TCR-sequenced participants respectively. On the study overall, not on this receptor specifically: The 56-69-year group was small, and its depth increase did not reach significance, likely because of low power. Conclusions about previously exposed vaccinees are limited, since just 5 or 6 AZD1222 recipients were seropositive for SARS-CoV-2 at baseline. A significant rise in spike-specific TCR breadth and depth was observed after two AZD1222 doses relative to day 0 and relative to MenACWY recipients. Because no day 14 peak-response samples were available, the repertoires could be characterized only after the peak T cell response. The vaccine-associated CD4 TCRs covered the entire spike protein, and the dominant responses fell in regions 160-218 and 743-854. Participants were mostly white British, with more females than males. The authors suggested clonal diversity may have been underestimated. Reportedly, close to half of the unique spike-specific TCRs recognized epitopes lying outside the regions that are mutated in the B.1.351 and B.1.1.7 variants.

From its cysteine to its phenylalanine, the CDR3 spans 16 amino acids. Left in the record is the CDR3 DNA by itself, 48 bases read in frame from the first base. The CDR1 and CDR2 encoded by the germline V gene (reference sequence) are PRHDT and FYEKMQ. Trimming accounts for 1 base at V and 2 bases at J, while the number of junction bases matched to no gene is 5. Per the publication, the time point label means: about 28 days (+/-7) after the second vaccine dose. AZD1222 recipients given second doses at about 4 weeks or at about 12 weeks were pooled, since spike-specific TCR depth and breadth were not found to differ between the two schedules. Vaccinee samples came from UK trials COV001 and COV002, including a single-blind randomized controlled phase 2/3 trial of AZD1222 (ChAdOx1 nCoV-19) in healthy adults. For TCRbeta chain sequencing, PBMC samples from trial participants were taken at day 0 and at day 28 after the second dose.

The CDR3 regions of human TCRbeta chains were analyzed by immunosequencing. As for how the authors treated the data: Repertoire TCRs were checked for matches against a reference library of SARS-CoV-2-specific TCRs that had been generated using the MIRA antigen-specificity platform. Breadth was defined as the fraction of unique TCRs that were SARS-CoV-2-associated. Depth was defined as the fraction of total T cells that were SARS-CoV-2-associated. Each spike-specific TCR was assigned to its reactive spike region and to a CD4 or CD8 class using the MIRA data. Log10-transformed breadth and depth values were compared by one-way ANOVA with Sidak's multiple comparisons tests. TCRdb limited this immuneACCESS table to in-frame rearrangements with V and J called. A share of clones is missing; checked studies link under half to unresolved V genes, and the rest is unexplained. V and J calls and clone size come straight from that table; D and trimming were deduced from the DNA. For this sample there are some 150,000 clones; roughly 90% appear just once. Over 4% of the sample goes to the ten largest clones.

This sequence uses TRBV13 and TRBJ2-3; 8 nucleotides in the junction match TRBD2. This receptor was taken from an adult who received the AZD1222 COVID-19 vaccine. The source was peripheral blood, collected 28 days after the second AZD1222 dose. For the CDR3, the sequence is CASSLALADFTDTQYF. The DNA sequence is given as TGTGCCAGCAGCTTAGCACTAGCGGATTTCACAGATACGCAGTATTTT.